The T cell receptor beta chain described here comes from a study of response to subunit inactivated influenza vaccine. TCRdb re-derived calls from the RT-PCR reads in MiXCR, one entry per CDR3 protein. This table holds some 190,000 distinct CDR3 sequences, around 14% found once. Germline lookup yields CDR1 LGHDT and CDR2 YNNKEL (reference sequence). The CDR3 is made up of 19 amino acids. After removal of 4 bases from V and 1 base from J, the junction contained 11 bases not matched to a gene. The chain employs TRBV3-1 and TRBJ2-1, with 12 bases matching TRBD2. Source: CD8+ T cells sorted from PBMCs, taken roughly 5 days after vaccination. The clonotype was recovered from a man aged 50-59 years who received an inactivated influenza vaccine. The DNA for the CDR3 is TGTGCCAGCAGCCTTGAAGGACTAGCGGGGTTGGGGTCCTACAATGAGCAGTTCTTC. Translating gives CASSLEGLAGLGSYNEQFF.